What follows are 32 T cell receptor beta chains derived from one specimen sequenced in a study of blood T cell repertoires in COVID-19. The data were produced by immunoSEQ multiplex PCR, yet TCRdb's version contains in-frame clones alone and is incomplete. Seen here are about 260,000 clones, 70% to 90% observed once, and the top ten hold 1.2%. What was sequenced was PBMCs or T cells enriched from blood (not recorded which). The receptors shown here come from a woman between 40 and 50 years old with acute COVID-19.

The chain has TRBV11-2 and TRBJ2-3; 8 positions agree with TRBD2. Germline CDR1 reads SGHAT; CDR2 reads FQNNGV. The CDR3 covers 17 residues. Trimming took 1 base from V and 0 from J; bases not matched to a gene: 6. The CDR3 spells CASSLGTGLASTDTQYF. CDR3 in DNA: TGTGCCAGCAGCTTAGGTACCGGACTAGCCAGCACAGATACGCAGTATTTT.

This chain joins TRBV19 and TRBJ2-2; a weak D match, TRBD2 (6 bases). V dropped 5 bases and J dropped 7 bases, with 14 bases sitting between them. Germline lookup yields CDR1 LNHDA and CDR2 SQIVND (reference sequence). This CDR3 comprises 14 residues. The CDR3 bases are TGTGCCAGTAGTGGAGGGAGAGGGAGCGGGGAGCTGTTTTTT. Encoded protein: CASSGGRGSGELFF.

The rearrangement links TRBV24-1 to TRBJ2-1; 15 bases are a match to TRBD2. Losses at the gene ends were 1 base for V and 6 bases for J; bases not matched to a gene: 3. Per germline, CDR1 KGHDR and CDR2 SFDVKD. The length of the CDR3 is 17 residues. The CDR3: CATSDFRTSGRANEQFF. CDR3 DNA: TGTGCCACCAGTGATTTCCGGACTAGCGGGAGGGCCAATGAGCAGTTCTTC.

The V and J genes are TRBV30 and TRBJ2-5, with D maybe TRBD2 (6 bases). Germline CDR1 is GTSNPN and CDR2 is SVGIG (reference sequence). CDR3 size: 14 residues. Trimming stripped 2 bases from V and 6 bases from J, with 16 bases between. CDR3 nucleotide sequence: TGTGCCTGGAGTACAGGAGGGGAGTTCAAGACCCAGTACTTC. Translated, it gives CAWSTGGEFKTQYF. The entire variable domain, with the rest obtained from reference TRBV30 and TRBJ2-5, is as follows: SQTIHQWPATLVQPVGSPLSLECTVEGTSNPNLYWYRQAAGRGLQLLFYSVGIGQISSEVPQNLSASRPQDRQFILSSKKLLLSDSGFYLCAWSTGGEFKTQYFGPGTRLLVL.

V gene TRBV15 combines with J gene TRBJ2-6, with 10 bases fitting TRBD1. Germline V gives CDR1 LNHNV, CDR2 YYDKDF (reference sequence). This CDR3 is built from 18 residues. The ends lost 3 bases at V and 0 bases at J; junction bases unmatched: 5. CDR3 sequence: CATSSPGQGHSGANVLTF. In DNA form, the CDR3 reads TGTGCCACCAGCAGCCCGGGACAGGGGCACTCTGGGGCCAACGTCCTGACTTTC.

The chain joins TRBV5-6 to TRBJ1-2; maybe TRBD1 (6 bases). CDR3 size: 14 residues. V dropped 0 bases and J dropped 2 bases, with 8 bases sitting between them. CDR1 is SGHDT, CDR2 YYEEEE, per germline. CDR3 DNA: TGTGCCAGCAGCTTGGATACAGGGAACTATGGCTACACCTTC. It yields the protein CASSLDTGNYGYTF.

In this sample, this clone turned up many times. The rearrangement links TRBV6-4 to TRBJ2-3; D might be TRBD2 (6 bases). Trimming cost V 2 bases and J 6 bases, with 15 bases left between them. This CDR3 is 15 amino acids long. CDR1 MRHNA and CDR2 SNTAGT come from the germline V gene. CDR3 in DNA: TGTGCCAGCAGTGACACGGCCGGGAGTGCTGATACGCAGTATTTT. Amino acid sequence: CASSDTAGSADTQYF.

The J gene is TRBJ2-5, the V gene TRBV27; perhaps TRBD2 as D (5 bases). V lost 1 base and J lost 5, with 11 bases in between. The CDR3 is made up of 14 amino acids. CDR1 and CDR2 from the germline V gene are MNHEY and SMNVEV (reference sequence). The CDR3 sequence is CASSLLVQRETQYF. CDR3 nucleotides: TGTGCCAGCAGTTTATTAGTACAGCGGGAGACCCAGTACTTC.

The chain joins TRBV20-1 to TRBJ2-1; TRBD1 matches 9 bases. The CDR3 is made up of 14 amino acids. Germline-derived CDR1 and CDR2 are DFQATT and SNEGSKA (reference sequence). V gave up 6 bases and J gave up 8 bases; unmatched junction bases: 11. For the CDR3, the DNA is TGCAGTGCCAGTCCCGGGACAGGGACCGATGAGCAGTTCTTC. This translates into CSASPGTGTDEQFF.

This chain links TRBV7-9 with TRBJ2-1; 11 nucleotides align to TRBD2. The J segment lost 4 bases and the V segment lost 2 bases, leaving 13 bases of the junction unmatched. CDR3 length: 19 residues. CDR1 is SEHNR, CDR2 FQNEAQ, per germline (reference sequence). CDR3 nucleotide sequence: TGTGCCAGCAGCTTAATGAGCATAGCGGGAGGGTATGTTTACAATGAGCAGTTCTTC. Translated: CASSLMSIAGGYVYNEQFF.

This clone was seen a handful of times. This rearrangement joins TRBV5-6 to TRBJ2-3, with 11 bases fitting TRBD1. In germline, CDR1 is SGHDT, CDR2 YYEEEE. CDR3 length: 16 amino acids. V was clipped by 3 bases and J by 3 bases; unmatched bases: 6. The CDR3 spells CASSSLGTGGTDTQYF. The CDR3 DNA follows: TGTGCCAGCAGCTCGCTAGGGACAGGGGGTACAGATACGCAGTATTTT. The full variable domain, its missing parts supplied by reference TRBV5-6 and TRBJ2-3, is DAGVTQSPTHLIKTRGQQVTLRCSPKSGHDTVSWYQQALGQGPQFIFQYYEEEERQRGNFPDRFSGHQFPNYSSELNVNALLLGDSALYLCASSSLGTGGTDTQYFGPGTRLTVL.

V usage is TRBV20-1 and J usage is TRBJ1-1; D call uncertain. V lost 5 bases and J lost 6, with 10 bases in between. The CDR3 contains 11 residues. Germline loops: CDR1 DFQATT, CDR2 SNEGSKA (reference sequence). This chain's CDR3 is CSASIGPEAFF. As DNA, the CDR3 is TGCAGTGCTTCAATTGGGCCTGAAGCTTTCTTT.

This clone was counted a single time. The chain couples TRBV5-4 to TRBJ2-3; TRBD1 might be the D (8 bases). In germline, CDR1 is SGHNT, CDR2 YYREEE (reference sequence). Trimming removed 9 bases from V and 6 bases from J, with 26 bases in between. CDR3 length: 16 residues. Here the CDR3 DNA reads TGTGCCATCTCAGGGGGCCTAACGGGAGGTGGTGATACGCAGTATTTT. Translated, it gives CAISGGLTGGGDTQYF.

J is TRBJ1-1 and V is TRBV19, with 7 bases aligning to TRBD1. V lost 5 bases and J lost 0; bases outside the gene matches: 6. Germline assignment: CDR1 LNHDA and CDR2 SQIVND (reference sequence). The CDR3 is 15 amino acids. CDR3: CASSETGSLNTEAFF. The CDR3 region has the DNA TGTGCCAGTAGTGAGACAGGGAGTTTGAACACTGAAGCTTTCTTT. Full variable domain (rest looked up from reference TRBV19 and TRBJ1-1): DGGITQSPKYLFRKEGQNVTLSCEQNLNHDAMYWYRQDPGQGLRLIYYSQIVNDFQKGDIAEGYSVSREKKESFPLTVTSAQKNPTAFYLCASSETGSLNTEAFFGQGTRLTVV.

The J gene is TRBJ1-1, the V gene TRBV2; possibly TRBD1 for D (5 bases). Germline lookup yields CDR1 SNHLY and CDR2 FYNNEI. This CDR3 region has 14 residues. Trimming took off 7 bases at V and 0 bases at J, with 12 bases between the two ends. The CDR3 sequence is CASNIQGVNTEAFF. The CDR3 region has the DNA TGTGCCAGCAATATCCAGGGTGTGAACACTGAAGCTTTCTTT.

This clone has a handful of counts. The gene calls are TRBV19 and TRBJ1-1; D is unresolved. The CDR3 sequence is 14 residues long. Germline V CDR1 and CDR2: LNHDA, SQIVND (reference sequence). Between the trimmed V and J ends, which lost 4 bases and 11 bases, there was a span of 20 bases. The CDR3 DNA is TGTGCCAGTAGTACCGGGAGGATCCTGGTGGACGCTTTCTTT. Amino acid sequence: CASSTGRILVDAFF.

The V call is TRBV30, the J call TRBJ2-4; perhaps TRBD2 as D (6 bases). The V and J ends lost 4 bases and 2 bases respectively, with 12 bases between them. The CDR3 sequence is 14 residues long. CDR1 is GTSNPN and CDR2 is SVGIG in the germline V gene (reference sequence). CDR3 coding DNA: TGTGCCTGGACTCGGGAGTCGTCCAAAAACATTCAGTACTTC. This translates into CAWTRESSKNIQYF.

This chain uses TRBV7-2 with TRBJ1-1, with TRBD1 matching over 7 bases. Unmatched junction bases numbered 8, after V lost 3 bases and J lost 1 base. Looked up from germline, CDR1 is SGHTA and CDR2 is FQGNSA. This CDR3 has 16 residues. CDR3 loop: CASSFRGDSRNTEAFF. CDR3 DNA: TGTGCCAGCAGCTTTAGAGGGGACAGCCGGAACACTGAAGCTTTCTTT.

The V gene is TRBV5-8, the J gene TRBJ2-7; 8 positions agree with TRBD1. The V gene's germline CDR1 is SGHTS and CDR2 YDEGEE. The CDR3 runs to 14 residues. With 4 bases clipped from V and 3 bases from J, the junction kept 6 bases outside the gene matches. The CDR3, as DNA: TGTGCCAGCAGCCTCGCAGACAGGGGCTACGAGCAGTACGTC. This encodes CASSLADRGYEQYV.

V gene TRBV21-1 combines with J gene TRBJ1-1. TRBV21-1 is a pseudogene. The CDR3 consists of 11 residues. The CDR3 is CSRYREGEAFF. In nucleotides, the CDR3 is TGTTCCCGCTACAGGGAGGGTGAAGCTTTCTTT.

This clone came up a few times. Here the CDR3 reads CASSETRTRNEQFF. The DNA for the CDR3 is TGTGCCAGTAGCGAAACCCGGACTAGGAATGAGCAGTTCTTC. The V and J genes are TRBV19 and TRBJ2-1; 7 bases line up with TRBD2. This CDR3 comprises 14 residues. The V gene's germline CDR1 is LNHDA and CDR2 SQIVND (reference sequence). The V and J ends lost 6 bases and 7 bases, in that order; junction bases with no gene match: 9.

This clone is a singleton in its sample. The genes are TRBV7-3 and TRBJ2-1; 11 bases line up with TRBD2. Germline lookup yields CDR1 SGHTA and CDR2 FQGTGA. This CDR3 comprises 15 residues. V was pared by 1 base and J by 7 bases, with 3 bases of the junction left unmatched. The chain's CDR3 is CASSLIAGGRNEQFF. The CDR3 DNA reads as TGTGCCAGCAGCTTAATAGCGGGAGGGAGAAATGAGCAGTTCTTC.

This clone appeared once. The chain uses TRBV9 and TRBJ2-3, with D unclear. V was shortened by 0 bases and J by 6 bases, with 11 bases between the two germline ends. CDR1 is SGDLS, CDR2 YYNGEE, per germline. This CDR3 has 14 amino acids. CDR3 sequence reads: CASSVVNFADTQYF. CDR3 nucleotide sequence: TGTGCCAGCAGCGTAGTTAATTTCGCGGATACGCAGTATTTT.

The chain carries TRBV5-5 and TRBJ1-4; 10 bases map to TRBD1. The CDR3 is 17 residues long. J gave up 5 bases and V 4 bases, and 11 bases lay outside the gene matches. Per the germline V gene, CDR1 is SGHKS and CDR2 is YYEKEE (reference sequence). CDR3 protein: CASSPGGQGGDNEKLFF. CDR3 coding DNA: TGTGCCAGCAGCCCAGGAGGACAGGGGGGAGACAATGAAAAACTGTTTTTT.

The chain recombines TRBV27 with TRBJ2-4; tentatively, D is TRBD1 (6 bases). The ends were cut back, 3 bases at V and 0 bases at J, with 21 bases in the middle. Germline CDR1 reads MNHEY; CDR2 reads SMNVEV (reference sequence). The CDR3 has 19 residues. This CDR3 is CASSFATGLGNLAKNIQYF. The CDR3 DNA reads TGTGCCAGCAGTTTTGCTACAGGGTTGGGGAATCTAGCCAAAAACATTCAGTACTTC.

V gene TRBV7-9 combines with J gene TRBJ2-1; 7 bases map to TRBD2. With V trimmed by 1 base and J by 4 bases, 4 bases remained unmatched. CDR3 length equals 15 residues. Germline-derived CDR1 and CDR2 are SEHNR and FQNEAQ (reference sequence). The CDR3, as DNA: TGTGCCAGCAGCTTAGGTTCTAGCGGTTACAATGAGCAGTTCTTC. Its protein is CASSLGSSGYNEQFF.

CDR3 protein: CASSPRSGGHEQYV. The CDR3 coding sequence is TGTGCCAGCTCACCACGTTCAGGGGGCCACGAGCAGTACGTC. J is TRBJ2-7 and V is TRBV18, with 8 nucleotides matching TRBD1. Germline V lookup: CDR1 KGHSH, CDR2 LQKENI. The V and J ends lost 1 base and 5 bases, in that order; junction bases with no gene match: 4. This CDR3 comprises 14 residues.

The rearrangement joins TRBV19 to TRBJ1-4; TRBD1 might be the D (6 bases). This CDR3 spans 15 amino acids. Germline V CDR1 and CDR2: LNHDA, SQIVND (reference sequence). The V end was cut by 7 bases, the J end by 8 bases, with 20 bases between. CDR3 sequence reads: CASTIHPSQGEKLFF. The CDR3 DNA reads as TGTGCCAGTACCATACACCCTAGTCAGGGGGAAAAACTGTTTTTT.

The V gene is TRBV27, the J gene TRBJ1-1; tentative D call: TRBD1 (5 bases). The CDR3 covers 12 residues. Germline loops: CDR1 MNHEY, CDR2 SMNVEV (reference sequence). V lost 8 bases and J 1 base, leaving 8 bases between the germline ends. This CDR3 is CASVGGNTEAFF. The CDR3 bases are TGTGCCAGCGTGGGGGGGAACACTGAAGCTTTCTTT.

J is TRBJ1-2 and V is TRBV7-8, with 10 nucleotides matching TRBD1. This CDR3 has 14 amino acids. Germline V CDR1 and CDR2: SGHVS, FQNEAQ. Trimming took 3 bases from V and 4 from J; bases not matched to a gene: 2. The CDR3 sequence is CASSLTGGPYGYTF. The CDR3 region has the DNA TGTGCCAGCAGCTTGACAGGGGGCCCCTATGGCTACACCTTC.

The chain carries TRBV7-2 and TRBJ2-3, with D possibly TRBD1 on 5 matching bases. CDR1 and CDR2 from the germline V gene are SGHTA and FQGNSA. The CDR3 has 16 residues. Trimming removed 5 bases at V and 6 bases at J, with 21 bases between. The DNA of the CDR3 is TGTGCCAGCAGCCCCACCGCAGGGTCCCCCGCCGATACGCAGTATTTT. This gives the protein CASSPTAGSPADTQYF.

The V and J genes are TRBV5-1 and TRBJ1-2, with TRBD1 matching 10 bases. The CDR3 is 16 amino acids. V lost 3 bases and J lost 4; bases outside the gene matches: 9. Germline V gene sequence: CDR1 SGHRS, CDR2 YFSETQ. CDR3 sequence reads: CASSWGQGTGSYGYTF. The CDR3 DNA sequence: TGCGCCAGCAGCTGGGGACAGGGGACGGGCTCCTATGGCTACACCTTC.